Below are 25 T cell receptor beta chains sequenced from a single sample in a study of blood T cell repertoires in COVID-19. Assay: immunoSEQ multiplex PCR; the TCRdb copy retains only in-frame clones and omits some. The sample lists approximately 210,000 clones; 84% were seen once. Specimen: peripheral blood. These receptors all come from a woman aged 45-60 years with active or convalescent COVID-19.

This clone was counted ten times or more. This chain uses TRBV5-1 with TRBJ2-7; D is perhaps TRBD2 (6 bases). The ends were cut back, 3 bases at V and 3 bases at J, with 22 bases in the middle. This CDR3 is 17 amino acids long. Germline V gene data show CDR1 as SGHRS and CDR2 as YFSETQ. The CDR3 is CASSSRGIGSGFYEQYF. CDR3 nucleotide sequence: TGCGCCAGCAGCTCCCGAGGGATAGGTAGCGGATTCTACGAGCAGTACTTC.

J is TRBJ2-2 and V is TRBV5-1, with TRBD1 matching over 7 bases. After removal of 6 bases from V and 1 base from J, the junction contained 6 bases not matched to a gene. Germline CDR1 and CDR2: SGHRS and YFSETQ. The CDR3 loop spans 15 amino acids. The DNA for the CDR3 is TGCGCCAGCATGAGGGACAGAATGAACACCGGGGAGCTGTTTTTT. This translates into CASMRDRMNTGELFF.

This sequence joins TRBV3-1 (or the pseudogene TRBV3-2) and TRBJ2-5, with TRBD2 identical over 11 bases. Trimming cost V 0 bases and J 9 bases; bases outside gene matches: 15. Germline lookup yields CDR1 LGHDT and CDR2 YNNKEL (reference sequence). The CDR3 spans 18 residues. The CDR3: CASSQEGSSGLAVRAQYF. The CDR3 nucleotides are TGTGCCAGCAGCCAAGAAGGCTCTTCGGGACTAGCGGTCCGGGCCCAGTACTTC.

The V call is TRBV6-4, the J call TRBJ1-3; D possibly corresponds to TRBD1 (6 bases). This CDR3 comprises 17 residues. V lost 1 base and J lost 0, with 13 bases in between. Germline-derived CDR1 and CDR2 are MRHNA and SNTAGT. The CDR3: CASSDYRERSSGNTIYF. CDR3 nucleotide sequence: TGTGCCAGCAGTGACTACAGGGAGAGGAGCTCTGGAAACACCATATATTTT.

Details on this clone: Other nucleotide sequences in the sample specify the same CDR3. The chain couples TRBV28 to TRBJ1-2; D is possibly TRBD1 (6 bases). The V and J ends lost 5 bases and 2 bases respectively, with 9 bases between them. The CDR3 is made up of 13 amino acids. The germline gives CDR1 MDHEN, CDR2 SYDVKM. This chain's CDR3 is CASSRTGNYGYTF. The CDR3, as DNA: TGTGCCAGCAGTCGAACAGGGAACTATGGCTACACCTTC.

This CDR3 reads CASSDTGYNEQFF. The DNA of the CDR3 is TGTGCCAGCAGTGACACGGGGTACAATGAGCAGTTCTTC. This chain connects TRBV6-4 to TRBJ2-1; weak D call: TRBD2 (5 bases). Deletions cut 2 bases from V and 4 bases from J, with 6 bases between. CDR1 is MRHNA, CDR2 SNTAGT, per germline. The CDR3 is made up of 13 amino acids.

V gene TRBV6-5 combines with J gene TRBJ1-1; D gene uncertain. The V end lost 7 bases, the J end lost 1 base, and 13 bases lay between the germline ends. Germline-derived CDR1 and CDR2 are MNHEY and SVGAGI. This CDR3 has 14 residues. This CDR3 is CASKKEDPNTEAFF. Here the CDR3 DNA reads TGTGCCAGCAAGAAGGAGGATCCGAACACTGAAGCTTTCTTT.

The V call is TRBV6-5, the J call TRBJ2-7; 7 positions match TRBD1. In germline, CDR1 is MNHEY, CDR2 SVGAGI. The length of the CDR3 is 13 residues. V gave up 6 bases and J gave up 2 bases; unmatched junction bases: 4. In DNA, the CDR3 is TGTGCCAGCAGGCCGACAGGGACCTACGAGCAGTACGTC. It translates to CASRPTGTYEQYV.

CDR3 sequence (DNA): TGTGCCAGCAGTACTGGGACAGTCACTGAAGCTTTCTTT. Encoded protein: CASSTGTVTEAFF. The gene calls are TRBV6-2 or TRBV6-3 and TRBJ1-1; 7 bases map to TRBD1. This CDR3 comprises 13 residues. The junction had 4 bases not matched to a gene; V was cut back by 5 bases and J by 4 bases. CDR1 is MNHEY and CDR2 is SVGEGT in the germline V gene.

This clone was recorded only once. The CDR3 protein is CASSLTGGKYNEQFF. CDR3 in DNA: TGTGCCAGCAGCTTAACTGGGGGGAAGTACAATGAGCAGTTCTTC. The chain uses TRBV7-2 and TRBJ2-1, with a tentative D call TRBD2 (6 bases). This CDR3 is 15 amino acids long. Trimming pared 2 bases from V and 4 bases from J, leaving 12 bases between. CDR1 and CDR2 (germline): SGHTA, FQGNSA.

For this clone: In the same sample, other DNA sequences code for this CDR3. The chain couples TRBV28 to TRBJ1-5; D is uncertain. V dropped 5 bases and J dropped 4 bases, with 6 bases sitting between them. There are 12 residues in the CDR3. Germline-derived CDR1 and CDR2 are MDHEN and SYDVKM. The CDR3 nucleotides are TGTGCCAGCAGTCCCCTTAATCAGCCCCAGCATTTT. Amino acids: CASSPLNQPQHF.

The CDR3 sequence is CASSLSGVRNTQYF. The CDR3, as DNA: TGTGCCAGCAGTCTTAGCGGGGTAAGGAATACGCAGTATTTT. The chain has TRBV28 and TRBJ2-3; TRBD2 agrees at 8 bases. This CDR3 is built from 14 residues. After removal of 5 bases from V and 7 bases from J, the junction contained 8 bases not matched to a gene. Per the germline V gene, CDR1 is MDHEN and CDR2 is SYDVKM.

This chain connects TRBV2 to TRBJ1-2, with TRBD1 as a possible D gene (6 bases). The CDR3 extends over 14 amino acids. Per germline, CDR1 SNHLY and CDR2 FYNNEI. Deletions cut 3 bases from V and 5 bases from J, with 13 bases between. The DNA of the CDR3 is TGTGCCAGCAGTGATAGCGGGACACCTTATGGCTACACCTTC. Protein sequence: CASSDSGTPYGYTF.

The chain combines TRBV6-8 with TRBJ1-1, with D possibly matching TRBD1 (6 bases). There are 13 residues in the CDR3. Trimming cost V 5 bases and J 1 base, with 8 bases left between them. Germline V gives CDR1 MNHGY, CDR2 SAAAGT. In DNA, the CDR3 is TGTGCCAGCAGTACGACAGGGAACACTGAAGCTTTCTTT. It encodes CASSTTGNTEAFF.

The CDR3 reads CASSLAGTDRTGELFF. CDR3 sequence (DNA): TGTGCCAGCAGCTTGGCCGGGACAGACAGGACCGGGGAGCTGTTTTTT. This sequence joins TRBV5-4 and TRBJ2-2; 7 positions match TRBD1. Losses at the gene ends were 0 bases for V and 5 bases for J; bases not matched to a gene: 7. In germline, CDR1 is SGHNT, CDR2 YYREEE (reference sequence). The CDR3 length is 16 residues.

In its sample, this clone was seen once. In DNA, the CDR3 is TGTGCCAGCAGCCCTCGACTAGCGGGAGACGAGCAGTACTTC. Amino acid sequence: CASSPRLAGDEQYF. J is TRBJ2-7 and V is TRBV3-1 (or the pseudogene TRBV3-2); 12 bases are shared with TRBD2. CDR1 is LGHDT and CDR2 is YNNKEL in the germline V gene (reference sequence). The CDR3 has 14 residues. V lost 4 bases and J lost 5; bases outside the gene matches: 3.

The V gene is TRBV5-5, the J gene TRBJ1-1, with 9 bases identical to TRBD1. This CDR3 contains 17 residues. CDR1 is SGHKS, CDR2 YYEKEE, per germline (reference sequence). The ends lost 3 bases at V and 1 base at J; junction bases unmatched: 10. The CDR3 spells CASSWRTGTGSNTEAFF. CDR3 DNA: TGTGCCAGCAGCTGGAGAACCGGGACAGGGTCGAACACTGAAGCTTTCTTT.

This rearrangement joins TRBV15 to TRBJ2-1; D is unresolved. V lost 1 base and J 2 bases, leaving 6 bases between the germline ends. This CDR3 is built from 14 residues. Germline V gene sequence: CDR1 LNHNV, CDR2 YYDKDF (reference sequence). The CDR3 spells CATSRARTYNEQFF. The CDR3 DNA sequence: TGTGCCACCAGCAGAGCCAGAACCTACAATGAGCAGTTCTTC.

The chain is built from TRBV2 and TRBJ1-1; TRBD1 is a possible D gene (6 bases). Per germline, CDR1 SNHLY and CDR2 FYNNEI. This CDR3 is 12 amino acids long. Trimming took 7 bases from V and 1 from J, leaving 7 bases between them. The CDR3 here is CASTGENTEAFF. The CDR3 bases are TGTGCCAGCACAGGGGAGAACACTGAAGCTTTCTTT.

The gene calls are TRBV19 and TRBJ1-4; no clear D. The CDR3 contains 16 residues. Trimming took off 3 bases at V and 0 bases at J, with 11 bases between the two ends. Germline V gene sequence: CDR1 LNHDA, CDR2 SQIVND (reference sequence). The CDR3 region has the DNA TGTGCCAGTAGTATGGGGTTGGAGGCAACTAATGAAAAACTGTTTTTT. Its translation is CASSMGLEATNEKLFF.

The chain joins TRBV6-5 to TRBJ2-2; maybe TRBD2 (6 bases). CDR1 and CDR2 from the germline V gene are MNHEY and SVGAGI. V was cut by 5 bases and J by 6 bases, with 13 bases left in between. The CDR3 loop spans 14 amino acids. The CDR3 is CASSLQTSSGELFF. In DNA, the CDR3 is TGTGCCAGCAGTCTCCAGACTAGTTCCGGGGAGCTGTTTTTT.

CDR3 in amino acids: CASSLGPFRQREKADTQYF. The CDR3 bases are TGTGCCAGCAGCTTAGGGCCCTTTAGGCAGCGGGAGAAGGCAGATACGCAGTATTTT. V gene TRBV11-2 combines with J gene TRBJ2-3; 8 nucleotides line up with TRBD2. This CDR3 is built from 19 residues. J gave up 4 bases and V 1 base, and 16 bases lay outside the gene matches. Germline CDR1 and CDR2: SGHAT and FQNNGV.

For the CDR3, the DNA is TGTGCCAGCAGCCAAGGGGGGACAGCGAACACTGAAGCTTTCTTT. This codes for CASSQGGTANTEAFF. The chain joins TRBV3-1 (or the pseudogene TRBV3-2) to TRBJ1-1; 7 bases align to TRBD1. The germline gives CDR1 LGHDT, CDR2 YNNKEL (reference sequence). Trimming at V came to 1 base and at J to 1 base, leaving 3 bases not matched to a gene. This CDR3 has 15 residues.

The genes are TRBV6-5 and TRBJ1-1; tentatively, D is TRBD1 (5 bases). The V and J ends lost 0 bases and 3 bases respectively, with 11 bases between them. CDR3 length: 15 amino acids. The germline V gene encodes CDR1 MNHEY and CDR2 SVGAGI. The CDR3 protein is CASSYSPDSDTEAFF. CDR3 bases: TGTGCCAGCAGTTACTCTCCTGACAGTGACACTGAAGCTTTCTTT.

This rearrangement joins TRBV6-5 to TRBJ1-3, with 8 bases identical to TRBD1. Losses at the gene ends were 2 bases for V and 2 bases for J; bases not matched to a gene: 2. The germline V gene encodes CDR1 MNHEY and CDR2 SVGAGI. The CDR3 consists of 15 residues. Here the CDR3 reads CASSYTTGAGNTIYF. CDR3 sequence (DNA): TGTGCCAGCAGTTACACGACAGGGGCTGGAAACACCATATATTTT.